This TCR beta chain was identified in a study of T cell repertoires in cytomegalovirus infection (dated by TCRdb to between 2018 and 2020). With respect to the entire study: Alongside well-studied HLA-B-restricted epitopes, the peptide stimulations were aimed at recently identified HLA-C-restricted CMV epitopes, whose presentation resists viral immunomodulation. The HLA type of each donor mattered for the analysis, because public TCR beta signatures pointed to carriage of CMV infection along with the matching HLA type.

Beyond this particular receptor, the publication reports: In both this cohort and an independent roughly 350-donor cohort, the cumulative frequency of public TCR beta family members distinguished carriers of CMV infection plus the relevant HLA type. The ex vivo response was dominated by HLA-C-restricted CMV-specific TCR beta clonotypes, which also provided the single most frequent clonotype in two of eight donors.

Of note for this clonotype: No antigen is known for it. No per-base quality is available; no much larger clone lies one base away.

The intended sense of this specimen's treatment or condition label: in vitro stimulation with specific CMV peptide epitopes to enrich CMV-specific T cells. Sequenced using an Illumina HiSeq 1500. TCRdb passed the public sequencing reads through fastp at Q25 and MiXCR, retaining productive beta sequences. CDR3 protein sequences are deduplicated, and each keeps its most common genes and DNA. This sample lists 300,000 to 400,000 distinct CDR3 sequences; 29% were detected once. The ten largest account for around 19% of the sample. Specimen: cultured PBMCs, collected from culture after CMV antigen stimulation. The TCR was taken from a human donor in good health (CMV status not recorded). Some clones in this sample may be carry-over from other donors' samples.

The base sequence is TGTGCCAGCAGCCCGGGACGGACTATGGATACGCAGTATTTT. Translated, this is CASSPGRTMDTQYF. The chain is assembled from TRBV7-7 and TRBJ2-3; TRBD2 is a possible D gene, resting on 6 matching bases. The junction carries 15 bases between V and J, which are trimmed by 5 bases and 6 bases respectively. There are 14 amino acids in the CDR3, from cysteine to phenylalanine inclusive. Left in the record is the CDR3 DNA by itself, 42 bases read in frame from the first base. CDR1 SSHAT and CDR2 FNYEAQ are derived from the germline V gene (reference sequence).